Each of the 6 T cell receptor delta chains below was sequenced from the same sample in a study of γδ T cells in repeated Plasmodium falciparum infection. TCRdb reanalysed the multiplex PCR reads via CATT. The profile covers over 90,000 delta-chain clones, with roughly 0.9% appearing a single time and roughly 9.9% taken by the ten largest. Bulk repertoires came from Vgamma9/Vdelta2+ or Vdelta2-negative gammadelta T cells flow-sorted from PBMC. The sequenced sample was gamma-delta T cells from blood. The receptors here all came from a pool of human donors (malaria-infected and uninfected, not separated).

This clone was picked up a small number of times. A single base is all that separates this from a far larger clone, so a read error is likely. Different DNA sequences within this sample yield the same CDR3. The CDR3 DNA is TGCGCCTGTGACACCGTGGGCGGGGGATTACCTTACACCGATAAACTCATCTTT. Translation gives CACDTVGGGLPYTDKLIF. V and J are TRDV2 and TRDJ1, with TRDD3 identical over 7 bases. TCRdb lists no J gene, so it was determined here by aligning the DNA to germline. CDR1 and CDR2 (germline): GEAIGNYY, EKD. CDR3 length: 18 residues.

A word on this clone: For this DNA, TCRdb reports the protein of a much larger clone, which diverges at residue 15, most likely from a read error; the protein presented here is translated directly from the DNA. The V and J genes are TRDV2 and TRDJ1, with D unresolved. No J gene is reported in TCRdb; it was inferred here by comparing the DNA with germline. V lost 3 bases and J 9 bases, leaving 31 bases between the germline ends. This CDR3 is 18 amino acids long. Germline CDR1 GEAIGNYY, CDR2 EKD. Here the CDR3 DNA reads TGTGCCTGTGACCACGTCCTCCGTACTGCCGATTCCACCAATGAACTCATCTTT. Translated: CACDHVLRTADSTNELIF.

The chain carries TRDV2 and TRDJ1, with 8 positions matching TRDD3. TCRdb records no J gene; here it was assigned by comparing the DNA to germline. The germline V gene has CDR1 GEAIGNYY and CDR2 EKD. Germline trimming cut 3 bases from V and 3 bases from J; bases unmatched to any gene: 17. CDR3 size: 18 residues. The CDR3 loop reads CACDPLLGVSDPPDKLIF. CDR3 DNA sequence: TGTGCCTGTGACCCCCTACTGGGGGTGTCCGATCCCCCCGATAAACTCATCTTT.

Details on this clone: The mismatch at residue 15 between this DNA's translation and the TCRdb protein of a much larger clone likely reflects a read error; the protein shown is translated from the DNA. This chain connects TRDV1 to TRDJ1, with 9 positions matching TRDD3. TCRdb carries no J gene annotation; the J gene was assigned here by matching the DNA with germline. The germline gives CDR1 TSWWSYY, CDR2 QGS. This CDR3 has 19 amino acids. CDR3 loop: CALGEKRKGYWGNTGKLIF. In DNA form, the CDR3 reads TGTGCTCTTGGGGAAAAAAGGAAAGGTTACTGGGGGAACACCGGTAAACTCATCTTT.

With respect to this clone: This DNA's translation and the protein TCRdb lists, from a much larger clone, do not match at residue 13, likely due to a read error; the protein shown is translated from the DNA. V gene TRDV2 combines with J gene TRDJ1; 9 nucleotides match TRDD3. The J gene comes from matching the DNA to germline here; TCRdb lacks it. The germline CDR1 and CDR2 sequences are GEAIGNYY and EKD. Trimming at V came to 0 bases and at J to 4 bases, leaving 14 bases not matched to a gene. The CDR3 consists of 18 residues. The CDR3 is CACDTVVPGGSIIDKLIF. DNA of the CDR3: TGTGCCTGTGACACCGTTGTACCTGGGGGATCCATCATCGATAAACTCATCTTT.

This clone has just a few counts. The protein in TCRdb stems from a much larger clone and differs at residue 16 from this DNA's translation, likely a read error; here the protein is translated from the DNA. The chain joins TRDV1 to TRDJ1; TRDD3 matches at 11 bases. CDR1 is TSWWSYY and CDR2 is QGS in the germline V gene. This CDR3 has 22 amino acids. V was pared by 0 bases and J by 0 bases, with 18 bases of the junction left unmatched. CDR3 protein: CALGELRPILGDTRTDTDKLIF. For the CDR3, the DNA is TGTGCTCTTGGGGAACTAAGACCCATTCTGGGGGATACCCGTACTGACACCGATAAACTCATCTTT.